One sample yielded the 19 T cell receptor beta chains listed below, sequenced in a study of cytomegalovirus exposure and HLA in healthy donors. The protocol was immunoSEQ multiplex PCR, while the TCRdb copy is restricted to in-frame clones and leaves out a portion. The sample lists more than 250,000 clones; about 90% were seen once. Sequencing was carried out using PBMCs. The receptor set was obtained from a woman in her 30s in good health and CMV-seronegative.

V is TRBV4-1 and J is TRBJ1-3, with D possibly being TRBD1 (5 bases). Trimming shortened V by 3 bases and J by 0 bases, and 9 bases separated the two germline ends. Germline lookup yields CDR1 MGHRA and CDR2 YSYEKL. CDR3 length: 15 amino acids. The CDR3: CASSQGDLSGNTIYF. The DNA of the CDR3 is TGCGCCAGCAGCCAGGGGGACCTCTCTGGAAACACCATATATTTT.

This sequence joins TRBV27 and TRBJ2-1; D is perhaps TRBD2 (5 bases). In germline, CDR1 is MNHEY, CDR2 SMNVEV (reference sequence). The V and J ends lost 2 bases and 4 bases respectively, with 18 bases between them. This CDR3 has 17 amino acids. CDR3 DNA sequence: TGTGCCAGCAGTTTAACGTGGCCTAGCCGGTCTTACAATGAGCAGTTCTTC. Amino acids: CASSLTWPSRSYNEQFF.

The chain links TRBV19 to TRBJ2-7; tentatively, D is TRBD1 or TRBD2 (5 bases each). The CDR3 is 14 residues long. Germline CDR1 LNHDA, CDR2 SQIVND (reference sequence). Trimming took 2 bases from V and 4 from J, leaving 12 bases between them. CDR3 DNA sequence: TGTGCCAGTAGTATATCTGGTGAGGGGTACGAGCAGTACTTC. This sequence encodes CASSISGEGYEQYF.

The rearrangement joins TRBV28 to TRBJ1-5; 8 bases align to TRBD1. The CDR3 sequence is 17 residues long. CDR1 and CDR2 from the germline V gene are MDHEN and SYDVKM. V lost 1 base to trimming and J lost 4 bases; unmatched junction nucleotides: 9. The CDR3 here is CASSLSYQGARNQPQHF. The CDR3 bases are TGTGCCAGCAGTTTATCCTATCAGGGGGCACGAAATCAGCCCCAGCATTTT.

The chain is built from TRBV28 and TRBJ2-1; 8 bases map to TRBD2. The germline gives CDR1 MDHEN, CDR2 SYDVKM. V was clipped by 6 bases and J by 5 bases; unmatched bases: 9. The CDR3 is 15 amino acids. The CDR3: CASSLRLAGNNEQFF. The CDR3, as DNA: TGTGCCAGCAGCCTACGGCTAGCGGGTAACAATGAGCAGTTCTTC.

This rearrangement joins TRBV4-3 to TRBJ1-3, with D perhaps TRBD1 (5 bases). The CDR3 consists of 15 residues. CDR1 is LGHNA, CDR2 YSLEER, per germline. V was shortened by 0 bases and J by 5 bases, with 11 bases between the two germline ends. In DNA, the CDR3 is TGCGCCAGCAGCCAAGATCGGACAATTAGAAACACCATATATTTT. It specifies CASSQDRTIRNTIYF.

This rearrangement joins TRBV2 to TRBJ2-1, with 9 nucleotides matching TRBD1. The CDR3 totals 15 residues. Germline V gene data show CDR1 as SNHLY and CDR2 as FYNNEI. Losses at the gene ends were 4 bases for V and 5 bases for J; bases not matched to a gene: 6. The CDR3 nucleotides are TGTGCCAGCAGTGCGGGACAGGGTCACCACAATGAGCAGTTCTTC. Translating it yields CASSAGQGHHNEQFF.

The chain is built from TRBV5-1 and TRBJ2-1; 10 nucleotides line up with TRBD2. Germline CDR1 SGHRS, CDR2 YFSETQ. After removal of 4 bases from V and 3 bases from J, the junction contained 7 bases not matched to a gene. The CDR3 spans 16 residues. Here the CDR3 reads CASSLTSGTFYNEQFF. DNA of the CDR3: TGCGCCAGCAGCCTCACTAGCGGGACATTCTACAATGAGCAGTTCTTC.

J is TRBJ2-4 and V is TRBV2, with D perhaps TRBD1 (6 bases). Germline V gene sequence: CDR1 SNHLY, CDR2 FYNNEI. V lost 8 bases, J lost 6 bases, and 17 bases lay in between. The CDR3 is 14 residues long. In DNA form, the CDR3 reads TGTGCCAGCTCTCCATGGGGGCAGAGAAACATTCAGTACTTC. Amino acids: CASSPWGQRNIQYF.

This rearrangement joins TRBV28 to TRBJ2-2; 7 bases are shared with TRBD2. The CDR3 extends over 14 amino acids. CDR1 MDHEN and CDR2 SYDVKM come from the germline V gene. After removal of 3 bases from V and 5 bases from J, the junction contained 3 bases not matched to a gene. The CDR3: CASSFGGSTGELFF. The DNA of the CDR3 is TGTGCCAGCAGTTTTGGCGGGAGTACCGGGGAGCTGTTTTTT.

This clone was seen a handful of times. V usage is TRBV7-8 and J usage is TRBJ1-5; D is ambiguous. The germline V and J ends were trimmed by 5 bases and 2 bases, with 13 bases remaining between them. The CDR3 spans 15 residues. Germline CDR1 SGHVS, CDR2 FQNEAQ. The DNA for the CDR3 is TGTGCCAGCAGCCCATGGTCTATTGGCAATCAGCCCCAGCATTTT. Translated: CASSPWSIGNQPQHF.

This clone was seen only once. The genes are TRBV4-1 and TRBJ2-3; 12 bases align to TRBD2. Germline V gene data show CDR1 as MGHRA and CDR2 as YSYEKL. V lost 3 bases and J lost 7; bases outside the gene matches: 11. The CDR3 sequence is 17 residues long. This chain's CDR3 is CASSQEGTSGPHHTQYF. The CDR3 DNA follows: TGCGCCAGCAGCCAGGAGGGGACTAGCGGGCCCCACCATACGCAGTATTTT.

J is TRBJ2-7 and V is TRBV7-2, with a tentative D call TRBD1 (6 bases). CDR1 and CDR2 from the germline V gene are SGHTA and FQGNSA. V dropped 5 bases and J dropped 0 bases, with 17 bases sitting between them. This CDR3 contains 16 residues. Here the CDR3 reads CASSRAPGQSSYEQYF. The CDR3 nucleotides read TGTGCCAGCAGCCGAGCCCCGGGACAAAGCTCCTACGAGCAGTACTTC.

This sequence joins TRBV11-2 and TRBJ2-5; possibly TRBD1 or TRBD2 for D (7 bases each). Germline V gene data show CDR1 as SGHAT and CDR2 as FQNNGV. The CDR3 runs 18 residues. The V end was cut by 7 bases, the J end by 3 bases, with 27 bases between. The CDR3 spells CASTRLLGGGRGEETQYF. CDR3 sequence (DNA): TGTGCCAGCACACGTCTCTTAGGGGGCGGGAGAGGGGAAGAGACCCAGTACTTC.

The J gene is TRBJ2-1, the V gene TRBV18; D is possibly TRBD1 (6 bases). This CDR3 spans 16 amino acids. Between the trimmed V and J ends, which lost 5 bases and 9 bases, there was a span of 23 bases. CDR1 is KGHSH and CDR2 is LQKENI in the germline V gene. In nucleotides, the CDR3 is TGTGCCAGCTCATCCTCTCGGGACACGGGCGTTGGTGAGCAGTTCTTC. It specifies CASSSSRDTGVGEQFF.

The chain links TRBV19 to TRBJ2-7, with D possibly TRBD2 on 5 matching bases. The length of the CDR3 is 13 residues. Germline CDR1 LNHDA, CDR2 SQIVND (reference sequence). V was pared by 1 base and J by 4 bases, with 8 bases between. CDR3 sequence reads: CASSIGLRYEQYF. Written as DNA, the CDR3 is TGTGCCAGTAGTATAGGACTACGGTACGAGCAGTACTTC.

The genes are TRBV28 and TRBJ2-1; 9 bases align to TRBD2. This CDR3 is 19 amino acids long. Germline loops: CDR1 MDHEN, CDR2 SYDVKM. V dropped 5 bases and J dropped 0; count of bases not matched to a gene: 14. The CDR3 here is CASSPRWAGGHRSYNEQFF. CDR3 nucleotides: TGTGCCAGCAGTCCCCGTTGGGCGGGAGGGCACCGCTCCTACAATGAGCAGTTCTTC.

Remarks on this clone: This specimen includes other DNA sequences encoding the same CDR3. This chain joins TRBV7-2 and TRBJ2-7; perhaps TRBD1 as D (6 bases). The CDR3 sequence is 14 residues long. Trimming took off 1 base at V and 0 bases at J, with 7 bases between the two ends. Germline values: CDR1 SGHTA, CDR2 FQGNSA. The CDR3 loop reads CASSLVDSSYEQYF. CDR3 sequence (DNA): TGTGCCAGCAGCTTAGTGGACAGCTCCTACGAGCAGTACTTC.

The chain uses TRBV11-2 and TRBJ2-5; no firm D call. The germline CDR1 and CDR2 sequences are SGHAT and FQNNGV. V lost 5 bases to trimming and J lost 4 bases, with 14 bases between them. This CDR3 comprises 14 residues. CDR3 residues: CASSPPWGSETQYF. The CDR3 coding sequence is TGTGCCAGCAGCCCCCCGTGGGGATCAGAGACCCAGTACTTC.